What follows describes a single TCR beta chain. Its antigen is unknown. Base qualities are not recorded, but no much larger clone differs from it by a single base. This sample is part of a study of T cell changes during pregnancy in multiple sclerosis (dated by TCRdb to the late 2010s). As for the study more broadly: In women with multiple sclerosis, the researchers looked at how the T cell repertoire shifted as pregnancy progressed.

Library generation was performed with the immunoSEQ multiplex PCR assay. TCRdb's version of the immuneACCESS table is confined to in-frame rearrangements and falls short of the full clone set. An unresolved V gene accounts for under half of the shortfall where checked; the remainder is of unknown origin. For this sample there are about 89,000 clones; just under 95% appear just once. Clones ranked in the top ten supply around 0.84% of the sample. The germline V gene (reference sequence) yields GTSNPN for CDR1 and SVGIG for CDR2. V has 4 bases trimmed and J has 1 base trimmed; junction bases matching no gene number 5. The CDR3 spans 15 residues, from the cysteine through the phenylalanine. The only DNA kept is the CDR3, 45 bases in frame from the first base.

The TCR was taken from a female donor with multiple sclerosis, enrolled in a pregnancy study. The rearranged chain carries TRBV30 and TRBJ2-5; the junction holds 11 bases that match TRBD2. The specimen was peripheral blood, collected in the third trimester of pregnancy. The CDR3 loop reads CAWKLAGVIQETQYF. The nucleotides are TGTGCCTGGAAACTAGCGGGAGTGATCCAAGAGACCCAGTACTTC.